Below, 18 T cell receptor beta chains from the same sample are listed, as sequenced in a study of blood T cell repertoires in COVID-19. Assay used: immunoSEQ multiplex PCR; TCRdb lists only in-frame clones, some missing. The sample includes about 260,000 clones, approximately 79% of them seen just once. Sequencing input: PBMCs or T cells enriched from blood (not recorded which). The receptors come from a man aged 25-40 years with acute COVID-19.

The chain carries TRBV3-1 (or the pseudogene TRBV3-2) and TRBJ1-1; 10 nucleotides align to TRBD1. The junction had 15 bases not matched to a gene; V was cut back by 4 bases and J by 1 base. The CDR3 runs 19 residues. Germline V lookup: CDR1 LGHDT, CDR2 YNNKEL (reference sequence). Here the CDR3 DNA reads TGTGCCAGCAGCCGTAACCCGGGACAGGGGATCTTGCAGAACACTGAAGCTTTCTTT. This gives the protein CASSRNPGQGILQNTEAFF.

The chain is built from TRBV7-9 and TRBJ1-1; D is unclear. With 1 base removed from V and 5 bases from J, the gap between germline ends came to 14 bases. Germline V CDR1 and CDR2: SEHNR, FQNEAQ (reference sequence). The CDR3 spans 15 residues. CDR3: CASSLGTMRTTEAFF. Here the CDR3 DNA reads TGTGCCAGCAGCTTAGGAACGATGCGAACGACTGAAGCTTTCTTT. The full variable domain, in which reference TRBV7-9 and TRBJ1-1 provide the parts outside the CDR3, is DTGVSQNPRHKITKRGQNVTFRCDPISEHNRLYWYRQTLGQGPEFLTYFQNEAQLEKSRLLSDRFSAERPKGSFSTLEIQRTEQGDSAMYLCASSLGTMRTTEAFFGQGTRLTVV.

V and J are TRBV5-6 and TRBJ1-5; 7 bases line up with TRBD1. After removal of 2 bases from V and 2 bases from J, the junction contained 4 bases not matched to a gene. This CDR3 is built from 15 residues. CDR1 is SGHDT and CDR2 is YYEEEE in the germline V gene. The CDR3 sequence is CASSFWDSGNQPQHF. DNA for the CDR3: TGTGCCAGCAGCTTTTGGGACAGTGGCAATCAGCCCCAGCATTTT.

The chain combines TRBV15 with TRBJ1-5; D is unresolved. The CDR3 runs to 14 residues. V lost 0 bases and J 10 bases, leaving 13 bases between the germline ends. Germline lookup yields CDR1 LNHNV and CDR2 YYDKDF (reference sequence). CDR3 DNA: TGTGCCACCAGCAGAGATTTCAGCGTCTCCCCCCAGCATTTT. It codes for CATSRDFSVSPQHF.

V and J are TRBV7-9 and TRBJ2-5, with D perhaps matching TRBD1 (6 bases). There are 14 residues in the CDR3. Germline V gene sequence: CDR1 SEHNR, CDR2 FQNEAQ (reference sequence). With 5 bases removed from V and 1 base from J, the gap between germline ends came to 11 bases. The CDR3 loop is CASSQDRPQETQYF. The CDR3 coding sequence is TGTGCCAGCAGCCAAGACAGGCCCCAAGAGACCCAGTACTTC. Full variable domain (rest looked up from reference TRBV7-9 and TRBJ2-5): DTGVSQNPRHKITKRGQNVTFRCDPISEHNRLYWYRQTLGQGPEFLTYFQNEAQLEKSRLLSDRFSAERPKGSFSTLEIQRTEQGDSAMYLCASSQDRPQETQYFGPGTRLLVL.

This rearrangement joins TRBV6-4 to TRBJ2-1, with TRBD2 identical over 8 bases. The germline V gene has CDR1 MRHNA and CDR2 SNTAGT. The CDR3 has 14 amino acids. J was trimmed by 4 bases and V by 3 bases; bases with no gene match: 2. CDR3 protein: CASSESGGYNEQFF. Written as DNA, the CDR3 is TGTGCCAGCAGTGAAAGCGGGGGTTACAATGAGCAGTTCTTC.

The J gene is TRBJ2-6, the V gene TRBV28, with D unclear. This CDR3 is built from 14 residues. CDR1 and CDR2 (germline): MDHEN, SYDVKM. Between the trimmed V and J ends, which lost 2 bases and 0 bases, there was a span of 2 bases. The CDR3 reads CASSLLSGANVLTF. For the CDR3, the DNA is TGTGCCAGCAGTTTACTCTCTGGGGCCAACGTCCTGACTTTC.

The chain employs TRBV14 and TRBJ1-3, with D tentatively TRBD1 (6 bases). This CDR3 is 14 amino acids long. CDR1 SGHDN and CDR2 FVKESK come from the germline V gene. The V and J ends lost 4 bases and 3 bases respectively, with 10 bases between them. The DNA of the CDR3 is TGTGCCAGCAGCCTGACAGGTCTTGGAAACACCATATATTTT. It encodes CASSLTGLGNTIYF. The full variable domain, with the rest looked up from reference TRBV14 and TRBJ1-3, is EAGVTQFPSHSVIEKGQTVTLRCDPISGHDNLYWYRRVMGKEIKFLLHFVKESKQDESGMPNNRFLAERTGGTYSTLKVQPAELEDSGVYFCASSLTGLGNTIYFGEGSWLTVV.

This clone was seen more than once but under ten times. The V call is TRBV6-5, the J call TRBJ1-1; D gene unclear. Germline CDR1 reads MNHEY; CDR2 reads SVGAGI. This CDR3 comprises 13 residues. Trimming removed 7 bases at V and 5 bases at J, with 14 bases between. The DNA of the CDR3 is TGTGCCAGCAACCGACGGGCGGGGACTGAAGCTTTCTTT. Its protein product is CASNRRAGTEAFF.

The CDR3 region has the DNA TGTGCCAGCAGCAAATTCTGGGAGACTAGCGGGAGGACTAGCACAGATACGCAGTATTTT. Translated: CASSKFWETSGRTSTDTQYF. The genes are TRBV21-1 and TRBJ2-3; TRBD2 is taken as the D call from the table, unchecked against the DNA. TRBV21-1 is annotated as a pseudogene. The CDR3 covers 20 residues.

V gene TRBV7-8 combines with J gene TRBJ1-4, with TRBD1 matching 11 bases. CDR1 and CDR2 (germline): SGHVS, FQNEAQ. The CDR3 extends over 18 amino acids. Losses at the gene ends were 5 bases for V and 2 bases for J; bases not matched to a gene: 10. In nucleotides, the CDR3 is TGTGCCAGCAGCCAGCGGACAGGGGGCGCGACGACTAATGAAAAACTGTTTTTT. Protein product: CASSQRTGGATTNEKLFF.

This chain joins TRBV6-5 and TRBJ2-5; TRBD2 matches 11 bases. This CDR3 spans 13 amino acids. With V trimmed by 6 bases and J by 9 bases, 6 bases remained unmatched. CDR1 MNHEY and CDR2 SVGAGI come from the germline V gene. The CDR3 DNA reads as TGTGCCAGCAGCGAGACTAGCGGGGCGGCCCAGTACTTC. As protein: CASSETSGAAQYF.

The chain carries TRBV6-1 and TRBJ2-4; 7 bases agree with TRBD1. Trimming at V came to 4 bases and at J to 0 bases, leaving 6 bases not matched to a gene. Germline V gene data show CDR1 as MNHNS and CDR2 as SASEGT. This CDR3 is built from 16 residues. This CDR3 is CASSGPGQLAKNIQYF. For the CDR3, the DNA is TGTGCCAGCAGTGGTCCGGGACAGTTAGCCAAAAACATTCAGTACTTC.

The chain joins TRBV5-4 to TRBJ1-6; weak D call: TRBD1 (6 bases). The V end lost 4 bases, the J end lost 5 bases, and 10 bases lay between the germline ends. The germline V gene has CDR1 SGHNT and CDR2 YYREEE (reference sequence). The length of the CDR3 is 14 residues. The CDR3 coding sequence is TGTGCCAGCAGCGGGACACTGGATAATTCACCCCTCCACTTT. Translation gives CASSGTLDNSPLHF.

This clone was counted a single time. The chain recombines TRBV7-8 with TRBJ1-2; possible D gene TRBD1, 5 bases. Germline V CDR1 and CDR2: SGHVS, FQNEAQ. V lost 4 bases and J lost 6, with 12 bases in between. CDR3 size: 13 residues. In DNA form, the CDR3 reads TGTGCCAGCAGCTCTGACAGAGTGAATGGCTACACCTTC. Translating it yields CASSSDRVNGYTF.

This clone appeared a single time. CDR3 region: CASSLATGGNTIYF. Written as DNA, the CDR3 is TGTGCCAGCAGCTTAGCGACAGGAGGAAACACCATATATTTT. The rearrangement joins TRBV7-9 to TRBJ1-3; tentatively, D is TRBD1 (6 bases). The CDR3 spans 14 residues. Per the germline V gene, CDR1 is SEHNR and CDR2 is FQNEAQ (reference sequence). V lost 0 bases and J 4 bases, leaving 7 bases between the germline ends. Looking up the rest from reference TRBV7-9 and TRBJ1-3 gives the full variable domain: DTGVSQNPRHKITKRGQNVTFRCDPISEHNRLYWYRQTLGQGPEFLTYFQNEAQLEKSRLLSDRFSAERPKGSFSTLEIQRTEQGDSAMYLCASSLATGGNTIYFGEGSWLTVV.

This clone was picked up one time. The chain is built from TRBV5-4 and TRBJ1-6, with D unclear. The CDR3 extends over 13 amino acids. Germline V gene lookup returns CDR1 SGHNT and CDR2 YYREEE (reference sequence). Trimming removed 4 bases from V and 8 bases from J, with 10 bases in between. DNA for the CDR3: TGTGCCAGCAGCCCCACCGGAGATTCACCCCTCCACTTT. This encodes CASSPTGDSPLHF.

The chain combines TRBV5-4 with TRBJ1-3, with no clear D. Germline assignment: CDR1 SGHNT and CDR2 YYREEE (reference sequence). V lost 0 bases and J lost 4, with 17 bases in between. The CDR3 totals 17 residues. The CDR3 sequence is CASSLGSGRNTGNTIYF. The CDR3 DNA sequence: TGTGCCAGCAGCTTGGGATCCGGGAGGAATACCGGAAACACCATATATTTT.